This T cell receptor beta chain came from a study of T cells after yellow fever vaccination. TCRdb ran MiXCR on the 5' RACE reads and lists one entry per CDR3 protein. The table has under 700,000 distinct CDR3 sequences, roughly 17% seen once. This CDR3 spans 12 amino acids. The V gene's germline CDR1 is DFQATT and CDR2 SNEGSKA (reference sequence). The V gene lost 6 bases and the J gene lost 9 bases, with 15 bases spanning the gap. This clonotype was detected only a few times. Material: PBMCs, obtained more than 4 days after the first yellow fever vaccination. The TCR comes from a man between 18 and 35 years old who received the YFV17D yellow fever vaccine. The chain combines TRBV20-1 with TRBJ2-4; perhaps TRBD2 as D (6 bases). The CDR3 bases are TGCAGTGCAGTCTTGGGGGGTGGCATTCAGTACTTC. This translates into CSAVLGGGIQYF.